The 20 T cell receptor beta chains given below trace back to one sample, sequenced in a study of T cell repertoires in cytomegalovirus infection. TCRdb analysed the reads with MiXCR anew, one entry per CDR3 protein. The table records approximately 770,000 distinct CDR3 sequences, roughly 29% of them present only once. Their antigens are not known. The specimen comprised cultured CD8+ T cells from PBMCs, sampled from culture after CMV antigen stimulation. These receptor sequences come from a human donor in good health (CMV status not recorded). Some clones in this sample may be carry-over from other donors' samples.

This clonotype came up a few times. This chain uses TRBV2 with TRBJ2-7, with 9 bases fitting TRBD1. Germline-derived CDR1 and CDR2 are SNHLY and FYNNEI. After removal of 6 bases from V and 3 bases from J, the junction contained 12 bases not matched to a gene. The CDR3 extends over 16 amino acids. CDR3 nucleotide sequence: TGTGCCAGCAGGGGGACAGGGATGGAAAGGGGCTACGAGCAGTACTTC. Protein: CASRGTGMERGYEQYF.

This clonotype occurred a few times. The gene calls are TRBV6-5 and TRBJ2-3; a weak D match, TRBD1 (5 bases). The CDR3 is 16 amino acids. V lost 0 bases, J lost 2 bases, and 12 bases lay in between. The germline gives CDR1 MNHEY, CDR2 SVGAGI. The chain's CDR3 is CASSYSPDTFTDTQYF. CDR3 sequence (DNA): TGTGCCAGCAGTTACTCCCCGGACACATTCACAGATACGCAGTATTTT.

Many counts were recorded for this clonotype. The chain joins TRBV19 to TRBJ1-2; 8 nucleotides line up with TRBD1. V shed 3 bases and J 5 bases; nucleotides not matched to a gene: 5. Looked up from germline, CDR1 is LNHDA and CDR2 is SQIVND (reference sequence). This CDR3 is 14 amino acids long. CDR3 residues: CASSIPGGVYGYTF. DNA of the CDR3: TGTGCCAGTAGTATCCCAGGGGGCGTGTATGGCTACACCTTC. Full variable domain (remainder filled in from reference TRBV19 and TRBJ1-2): DGGITQSPKYLFRKEGQNVTLSCEQNLNHDAMYWYRQDPGQGLRLIYYSQIVNDFQKGDIAEGYSVSREKKESFPLTVTSAQKNPTAFYLCASSIPGGVYGYTFGSGTRLTVV.

This clonotype was observed a handful of times. V usage is TRBV20-1 and J usage is TRBJ2-7; no firm D call. Trimming removed 6 bases at V and 1 base at J, with 13 bases between. Germline V gene lookup returns CDR1 DFQATT and CDR2 SNEGSKA (reference sequence). This CDR3 region has 13 residues. CDR3 DNA: TGCAGTGCACGAGGTGACGCTTCCTACGAGCAGTACTTC. This sequence encodes CSARGDASYEQYF.

The chain carries TRBV28 and TRBJ2-7; 10 bases agree with TRBD1. The trim removed 1 base at V and 4 bases at J, leaving 4 bases unmatched. In germline, CDR1 is MDHEN, CDR2 SYDVKM. This CDR3 is 15 amino acids long. The CDR3 DNA reads TGTGCCAGCAGTTTATCCCCGGGACAGGGGTACGAGCAGTACTTC. Translating gives CASSLSPGQGYEQYF.

This clonotype showed up many times. The chain is built from TRBV12-3 or TRBV12-4 and TRBJ2-1; TRBD2 is a possible D gene (7 bases). The CDR3 totals 16 residues. With 5 bases removed from V and 8 bases from J, the gap between germline ends came to 22 bases. The CDR3 loop is CASSPKGGEGKHEQFF. CDR3 nucleotide sequence: TGTGCCAGCAGTCCCAAAGGGGGGGAAGGGAAGCATGAGCAGTTCTTC.

In its sample, this clonotype was seen many times. This chain links TRBV7-8 with TRBJ2-5, with TRBD2 identical over 13 bases. The germline CDR1 and CDR2 sequences are SGHVS and FQNEAQ. Unmatched junction bases numbered 19, after V lost 5 bases and J lost 13 bases. The CDR3 contains 17 residues. As DNA, the CDR3 is TGTGCCAGCAGCCCCCGGCGCCCGGGAGGACTAGCGGGGGACTGGTACTTC. Amino acids: CASSPRRPGGLAGDWYF.

This clonotype was detected a few times. The V and J genes are TRBV12-3 or TRBV12-4 and TRBJ2-6, with 8 bases matching TRBD1. This CDR3 spans 18 amino acids. V shed 5 bases, J shed 0 bases, and the junction held 9 bases outside the gene matches. The CDR3, as DNA: TGTGCCAGCAGTCCTCTGATTGGACAGGGCTCTGGGGCCAACGTCCTGACTTTC. Its translation is CASSPLIGQGSGANVLTF.

V gene TRBV7-8 combines with J gene TRBJ1-1; 7 nucleotides align to TRBD1. CDR1 and CDR2 (germline): SGHVS, FQNEAQ. The CDR3 covers 17 residues. V gave up 3 bases and J gave up 4 bases; unmatched junction bases: 14. The CDR3 reads CASSLGSRGQRGTEAFF. DNA of the CDR3: TGTGCCAGCAGCTTGGGGAGTAGGGGGCAAAGGGGCACTGAAGCTTTCTTT.

This clonotype was detected a few times. This chain connects TRBV12-3 or TRBV12-4 to TRBJ2-2; TRBD1 might be the D (6 bases). Trimming removed 7 bases from V and 1 base from J, with 16 bases in between. The CDR3 length is 16 residues. The CDR3 DNA sequence: TGTGCCAGCACTCCTGAGGGACACCAGAACACCGGGGAGCTGTTTTTT. Its translation is CASTPEGHQNTGELFF.

The chain has TRBV24-1 and TRBJ2-2; D unclear. The V gene's germline CDR1 is KGHDR and CDR2 SFDVKD. V lost 5 bases, J lost 1 base, and 10 bases lay in between. The CDR3 totals 15 residues. CDR3 DNA: TGTGCCACCAGTGCGTCATTTGGGAACACCGGGGAGCTGTTTTTT. This translates into CATSASFGNTGELFF.

This clonotype was observed many times. The gene calls are TRBV7-6 and TRBJ1-1, with a tentative D call TRBD1 (5 bases). CDR1 and CDR2 (germline): SGHVS, FNYEAQ. The CDR3 spans 15 residues. The V end was cut by 3 bases, the J end by 0 bases, with 11 bases between. The DNA for the CDR3 is TGTGCCAGCAGCTTTAACCCGACAGTGAACACTGAAGCTTTCTTT. Protein: CASSFNPTVNTEAFF. The variable domain in full, completed from reference TRBV7-6 and TRBJ1-1, reads GAGVSQSPRYKVTKRGQDVALRCDPISGHVSLYWYRQALGQGPEFLTYFNYEAQQDKSGLPNDRFSAERPEGSISTLTIQRTEQRDSAMYRCASSFNPTVNTEAFFGQGTRLTVV.

Ten or more counts support this clonotype. For the CDR3, the DNA is TGTGCCAGCAGCTTACTGAACAATGAGCAGTTCTTC. Protein product: CASSLLNNEQFF. V is TRBV7-8 and J is TRBJ2-1; unclear D gene. V lost 2 bases, J lost 5 bases, and 4 bases lay in between. The V gene's germline CDR1 is SGHVS and CDR2 FQNEAQ. This CDR3 is 12 amino acids long.

J is TRBJ2-7 and V is TRBV6-6, with TRBD1 as a possible D gene (6 bases). Trimming cost V 3 bases and J 0 bases, with 21 bases left between them. The germline CDR1 and CDR2 sequences are MNHNY and SVGAGI (reference sequence). The CDR3 sequence is 18 residues long. The CDR3 region has the DNA TGTGCCAGCAGTTATACCCCCGCCCACAGGGCAAGCTCCTACGAGCAGTACGTC. Translation gives CASSYTPAHRASSYEQYV.

This clonotype was recorded many times. The chain employs TRBV7-6 and TRBJ2-1; 9 nucleotides align to TRBD2. The V gene's germline CDR1 is SGHVS and CDR2 FNYEAQ. This CDR3 spans 15 amino acids. J lost 2 bases, V lost 5 bases, and 4 bases had no gene match. Written as DNA, the CDR3 is TGTGCCAGCAGCGATAGCGGGGGTACCTACAATGAGCAGTTCTTC. This gives the protein CASSDSGGTYNEQFF.

The CDR3 spells CASSQRIAGGLDNEQFF. The CDR3 coding sequence is TGCGCCAGCAGCCAGAGGATAGCGGGGGGGCTGGACAATGAGCAGTTCTTC. V and J are TRBV4-3 and TRBJ2-1; 11 positions match TRBD2. The CDR3 runs 17 residues. J was trimmed by 5 bases and V by 3 bases; bases with no gene match: 9. The germline gives CDR1 LGHNA, CDR2 YSLEER.

V and J are TRBV19 and TRBJ2-7; D possibly corresponds to TRBD1 (6 bases). The CDR3 covers 16 residues. The germline V gene encodes CDR1 LNHDA and CDR2 SQIVND (reference sequence). V lost 3 bases and J 6 bases, leaving 21 bases between the germline ends. The CDR3 loop is CASSIGDTGLEVEQYF. DNA of the CDR3: TGTGCCAGTAGTATTGGGGATACAGGGTTGGAGGTCGAGCAGTACTTC. Variable domain in full (rest from reference TRBV19 and TRBJ2-7): DGGITQSPKYLFRKEGQNVTLSCEQNLNHDAMYWYRQDPGQGLRLIYYSQIVNDFQKGDIAEGYSVSREKKESFPLTVTSAQKNPTAFYLCASSIGDTGLEVEQYFGPGTRLTVT.

The V and J genes are TRBV7-9 and TRBJ1-1, with D possibly matching TRBD1 (5 bases). Per germline, CDR1 SEHNR and CDR2 FQNEAQ (reference sequence). The CDR3 spans 14 residues. With 8 bases removed from V and 0 bases from J, the gap between germline ends came to 13 bases. The CDR3 spells CASFSGRVNTEAFF. CDR3 bases: TGTGCCAGCTTTTCGGGGCGGGTGAACACTGAAGCTTTCTTT.

The chain recombines TRBV4-1 with TRBJ2-3; 10 nucleotides agree with TRBD2. V trimming: 3 bases; J trimming: 8 bases; junction bases outside the gene matches: 11. This CDR3 is built from 16 residues. Germline CDR1 and CDR2: MGHRA and YSYEKL. CDR3 DNA sequence: TGCGCCAGCAGCCAGGCACTAGCGGGGAAAATGGGTACGCAGTATTTT. This codes for CASSQALAGKMGTQYF.

For the CDR3, the DNA is TGTGCCAGCCTTCCCAGGCAAGAGACCCAGTACTTC. Translated: CASLPRQETQYF. V gene TRBV2 combines with J gene TRBJ2-5; D unresolved. Per the germline V gene, CDR1 is SNHLY and CDR2 is FYNNEI. CDR3 length: 12 amino acids. V dropped 8 bases and J dropped 2 bases, with 9 bases sitting between them.